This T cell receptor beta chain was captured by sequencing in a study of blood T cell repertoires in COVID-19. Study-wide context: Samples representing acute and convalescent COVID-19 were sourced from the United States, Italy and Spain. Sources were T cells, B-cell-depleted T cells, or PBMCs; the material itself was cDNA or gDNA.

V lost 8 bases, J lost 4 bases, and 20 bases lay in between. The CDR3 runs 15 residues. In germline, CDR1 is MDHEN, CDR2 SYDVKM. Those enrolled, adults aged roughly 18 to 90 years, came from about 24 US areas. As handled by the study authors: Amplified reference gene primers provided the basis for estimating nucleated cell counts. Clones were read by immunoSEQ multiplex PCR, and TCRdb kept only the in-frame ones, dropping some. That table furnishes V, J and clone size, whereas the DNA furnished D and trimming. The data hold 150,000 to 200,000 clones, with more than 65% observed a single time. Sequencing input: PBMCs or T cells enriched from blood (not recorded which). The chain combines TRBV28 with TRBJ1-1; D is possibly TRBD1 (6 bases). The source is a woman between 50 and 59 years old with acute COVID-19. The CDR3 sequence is CASLPGHLPSTEAFF. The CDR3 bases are TGTGCCAGCCTCCCGGGACATCTTCCGAGCACTGAAGCTTTCTTT.